A selection of T cell receptor beta chains follows, all from one sample in a study of low-dose radiotherapy and immunotherapy resistance in tumors. Via MiXCR, TCRdb re-called the reads, giving one row per CDR3 protein. The profile covers tens of thousands of distinct CDR3 sequences, with about 17% appearing a single time and roughly 1.4% taken by the ten largest. Sample: PBMCs, taken after low-dose radiotherapy plus immunotherapy. The origin of the receptors is a male donor with prostate cancer. Each CDR3 is given with its conserved first and last residue. Each record gives: V gene, J gene, clone size, D gene, CDR3 protein, CDR3 DNA. D genes are given only for firm matches. Size is stated for part of the rows, as once, few or many counts, or as a class when the clone is expanded.

TRBV9	TRBJ2-7	many	TRBD2	CASSPRPLAGAYEQYF	TGTGCCAGCAGTCCTAGACCACTAGCGGGAGCCTACGAGCAGTACTTC
TRBV7-9	TRBJ2-7	many	.	CASNPSGHYYEQYF	TGTGCCAGCAACCCGAGTGGCCACTACTACGAGCAGTACTTC
TRBV5-4	TRBJ2-7	.	TRBD1	CASSSRDRHYEQYF	TGTGCCAGCAGCTCCCGGGACAGACATTACGAGCAGTACTTC
TRBV18	TRBJ2-3	many	TRBD1	CASSPNQGVEDTQYF	TGTGCCAGCTCACCCAACCAGGGGGTTGAAGATACGCAGTATTTT
TRBV5-5	TRBJ2-7	many	TRBD1	CASSPTGTGTPYEQYF	TGTGCCAGCAGCCCTACCGGGACAGGGACCCCCTACGAGCAGTACTTC
TRBV7-2	TRBJ2-1	many	.	CASSDSNEQFF	TGTGCCAGCAGCGACAGCAATGAGCAGTTCTTC
TRBV15	TRBJ1-4	many	.	CATSRETEKLFF	TGTGCCACCAGCAGGGAGACAGAAAAACTGTTTTTT
TRBV7-2	TRBJ2-2	many	TRBD2	CASSGGLAGNTGELFF	TGTGCCAGCAGCGGTGGACTAGCGGGGAACACCGGGGAGCTGTTTTTT
TRBV12-3/TRBV12-4	TRBJ2-1	many	.	CASSFLVSNEQFF	TGTGCCAGCAGTTTTTTGGTCTCCAATGAGCAGTTCTTC
TRBV2	TRBJ2-1	many	.	CASSPLDTEQFF	TGTGCCAGCAGTCCCTTAGACACCGAGCAGTTCTTC
TRBV10-3	TRBJ1-2	many	.	CAISDRVGYYGYTF	TGTGCCATCAGTGACAGGGTAGGGTACTATGGCTACACCTTC
TRBV28	TRBJ2-6	many	TRBD2	CASSLFLAADSGANVLTF	TGTGCCAGCAGTTTATTTCTAGCGGCTGACTCTGGGGCCAACGTCCTGACTTTC
TRBV2	TRBJ2-7	many	TRBD2	CASSSGSGRGYEQYF	TGTGCCAGCAGTTCGGGTAGCGGGAGAGGCTACGAGCAGTACTTC
TRBV29-1	TRBJ1-3	many	.	CSVAEKYSGNTIYF	TGCAGCGTTGCCGAAAAATACTCTGGAAACACCATATATTTT
TRBV4-2	TRBJ2-5	many	TRBD1	CASSQSGQGEYETQYF	TGTGCCAGCAGCCAATCGGGACAGGGGGAGTATGAGACCCAGTACTTC
TRBV5-1	TRBJ2-2	few	.	CASNRGPETGTGELFF	TGCGCCAGCAATCGAGGCCCGGAAACCGGGACCGGGGAGCTGTTTTTT
TRBV20-1	TRBJ2-3	many	.	CSARDSRSTDTQYF	TGCAGTGCTAGAGATAGTCGGAGCACAGATACGCAGTATTTT
TRBV9	TRBJ1-1	many	.	CASSVGREWTEAFF	TGTGCCAGCAGTGTCGGTCGGGAGTGGACTGAAGCTTTCTTT
TRBV7-2	TRBJ2-1	.	TRBD1	CASSLGTGLLEQFF	TGTGCCAGCAGCTTAGGGACAGGGTTACTTGAGCAGTTCTTC
TRBV3-1	TRBJ2-1	.	.	CASSQLHYDEQFF	TGTGCTAGCAGCCAATTACATTACGATGAGCAGTTCTTC
TRBV28	TRBJ1-1	many	.	CASKPLNTEAFF	TGTGCCAGCAAACCCTTGAACACTGAAGCTTTCTTT
TRBV10-2	TRBJ2-1	many	TRBD1	CASRESAGGQNTGQFF	TGCGCCAGCAGAGAATCGGCAGGGGGCCAAAATACTGGGCAGTTCTTC
TRBV30	TRBJ1-3	many	.	CAWSVRGAYSGNTIYF	TGTGCCTGGAGTGTGCGGGGGGCTTACTCTGGAAACACCATATATTTT
TRBV20-1	TRBJ2-1	many	TRBD2	CSAGTAGGDNEQFF	TGCAGTGCTGGGACAGCGGGAGGGGACAATGAGCAGTTCTTC
TRBV12-3/TRBV12-4	TRBJ1-1	many	.	CASSLQGTTEAFF	TGTGCCAGCAGTTTGCAGGGGACCACTGAAGCTTTCTTT
TRBV6-2/TRBV6-3	TRBJ2-5	few	.	CASSTGHSQETQYF	TGTGCCAGCAGTACCGGACACTCCCAAGAGACCCAGTACTTC
TRBV18	TRBJ2-3	many	TRBD2	CASSPSSAGGPSASTDTQYF	TGTGCCAGCTCACCATCGTCAGCGGGAGGGCCGTCGGCTAGCACAGATACGCAGTATTTT
TRBV7-2	TRBJ1-6	.	.	CASSLGSELNNSPLHF	TGTGCCAGCAGCTTAGGGTCAGAATTGAATAATTCACCCCTCCACTTT
TRBV28	TRBJ1-5	many	.	CASSLGDTTNQPQHF	TGTGCCAGCAGTTTAGGGGACACTACCAATCAGCCCCAGCATTTT
TRBV6-8	TRBJ2-7	many	TRBD1	CASLDRGALEQYF	TGTGCCAGCCTAGACAGGGGAGCCCTCGAGCAGTACTTC
TRBV6-2/TRBV6-3	TRBJ2-7	many	TRBD1	CASRKPGTGVYEQYF	TGTGCCAGCAGAAAGCCCGGGACAGGTGTCTACGAGCAGTACTTC
TRBV10-3	TRBJ2-7	many	.	CAIRPPWMGEQYF	TGTGCCATCAGGCCTCCCTGGATGGGCGAGCAGTACTTC
TRBV14	TRBJ2-1	many	.	CASSQDLSGGPSYNEQFF	TGTGCCAGCAGCCAAGATCTTTCTGGAGGGCCGTCCTACAATGAGCAGTTCTTC
TRBV7-2	TRBJ2-1	few	.	CASSLAGTYNEQFF	TGTGCCAGCAGCTTAGCGGGAACCTACAATGAGCAGTTCTTC
TRBV3-1	TRBJ2-5	many	.	CASSQDLGTETQYF	TGTGCCAGCAGCCAAGATCTGGGAACAGAGACCCAGTACTTC
TRBV19	TRBJ1-6	.	TRBD1	CASSTNFPVTGGNSPLHF	TGTGCCAGTAGTACCAACTTTCCAGTGACAGGGGGAAATTCACCCCTCCACTTT
TRBV28	TRBJ2-1	.	TRBD2	CASSSRLAGGGYNEQFF	TGTGCCAGCAGTTCCCGACTAGCGGGGGGCGGCTACAATGAGCAGTTCTTC
TRBV11-2	TRBJ2-7	many	.	CASSYTQGYEQYF	TGTGCCAGCAGCTACACACAGGGCTACGAGCAGTACTTC
TRBV20-1	TRBJ2-7	many	TRBD1	CSASVYLGQGSYEQYF	TGCAGTGCTAGCGTATATTTAGGACAGGGGTCCTACGAGCAGTACTTC
TRBV4-3	TRBJ2-7	few	.	CASSQEAPDRRYSYEQYF	TGCGCCAGCAGCCAAGAGGCCCCGGACAGAAGATACTCCTACGAGCAGTACTTC
TRBV19	TRBJ2-1	.	.	CASSAGTPPEQFF	TGTGCCAGTAGCGCCGGGACCCCCCCCGAGCAGTTCTTC
TRBV29-1	TRBJ2-5	many	TRBD2	CSVGRGAGGETQYF	TGCAGCGTCGGAAGGGGGGCGGGAGGAGAGACCCAGTACTTC
TRBV21-1	TRBJ2-5	many	.	CASSNFGTDQETQYF	TGTGCCAGCAGCAACTTCGGGACAGACCAAGAGACCCAGTACTTC
TRBV2	TRBJ1-1	many	TRBD1	CASRGDRGPGEAFF	TGTGCCAGCAGGGGGGACAGGGGGCCCGGTGAAGCTTTCTTT
TRBV7-2	TRBJ1-2	many	.	CASSPRGQGHGYTF	TGTGCCAGCAGCCCCCGGGGGCAAGGGCATGGCTACACCTTC
TRBV11-2	TRBJ2-7	many	.	CASSLNEGDYEQYF	TGTGCCAGCAGCTTAAATGAGGGGGACTACGAGCAGTACTTC
TRBV5-8	TRBJ2-5	.	.	CASSLARTEQETQYF	TGTGCCAGCAGCTTGGCCAGGACTGAACAAGAGACCCAGTACTTC
TRBV6-2/TRBV6-3	TRBJ2-3	many	.	CASSYSLVGADTQYF	TGTGCCAGCAGTTACAGCCTGGTTGGGGCAGATACGCAGTATTTT
TRBV7-2	TRBJ2-3	many	.	CASSPRTADTQYF	TGTGCCAGCAGCCCCAGGACAGCAGATACGCAGTATTTT
TRBV5-1	TRBJ2-3	many	.	CASSLEVGGGADTQYF	TGCGCCAGCAGCTTGGAGGTGGGAGGTGGCGCAGATACGCAGTATTTT
TRBV7-2	TRBJ2-7	many	TRBD2	CASRKTSGYEQYF	TGTGCCAGCCGCAAGACTAGCGGATACGAGCAGTACTTC
TRBV11-2	TRBJ1-1	many	.	CASSAGGTEAFF	TGTGCCAGCAGCGCCGGTGGGACTGAAGCTTTCTTT
TRBV4-3	TRBJ2-7	many	.	CASSQDVRAAGIPYEQYF	TGCGCCAGCAGCCAAGACGTTCGAGCGGCAGGGATCCCCTACGAGCAGTACTTC
TRBV29-1	TRBJ2-1	many	TRBD2	CSVGLAGGNEQFF	TGCAGCGTTGGACTAGCGGGAGGCAATGAGCAGTTCTTC
TRBV6-5	TRBJ2-7	many	.	CASSYSRGNPYEQYF	TGTGCCAGCAGTTACTCGAGAGGTAACCCCTACGAGCAGTACTTC